The 30 T cell receptor beta chains below come from one sample, sequenced in a study of siplizumab effects on memory and regulatory T cells. TCRdb's table, derived via immunoSEQ multiplex PCR, lists solely in-frame clones and lacks some. Of roughly 100,000 clones listed, over 90% were seen once; the top ten hold about 0.62%. The specimen was Tregs sorted from blood. These receptors were obtained from a human donor in good health.

This chain uses TRBV6-1 with TRBJ1-1; no definite D call. The CDR3 totals 13 residues. V dropped 5 bases and J dropped 7 bases, with 14 bases sitting between them. The V gene's germline CDR1 is MNHNS and CDR2 SASEGT. DNA of the CDR3: TGTGCCAGCAGTTGGAGGCAGAGGGTTGAAGCTTTCTTT. Protein product: CASSWRQRVEAFF.

The gene calls are TRBV5-8 and TRBJ1-1; 7 bases map to TRBD1. The V gene end was trimmed by 2 bases and the J gene end by 4 bases; junction bases not matched to a gene: 5. This CDR3 region has 14 residues. The germline CDR1 and CDR2 sequences are SGHTS and YDEGEE. CDR3 protein: CASSFQGVSTEAFF. DNA for the CDR3: TGTGCCAGCAGCTTCCAGGGGGTTAGCACTGAAGCTTTCTTT.

The CDR3 loop reads CASRGLGGITYNEQFF. The CDR3 DNA reads as TGTGCCAGCAGGGGGTTGGGGGGTATTACCTACAATGAGCAGTTCTTC. The chain recombines TRBV2 with TRBJ2-1, with a tentative D call TRBD2 (6 bases). Germline CDR1 is SNHLY and CDR2 is FYNNEI. V lost 6 bases and J lost 2, with 17 bases in between. The CDR3 is 16 amino acids.

V usage is TRBV28 and J usage is TRBJ1-1, with D perhaps TRBD1 (5 bases). The CDR3 has 15 amino acids. The germline V gene has CDR1 MDHEN and CDR2 SYDVKM. V was clipped by 2 bases and J by 5 bases, with 15 bases between them. CDR3 nucleotide sequence: TGTGCCAGCAGTTTAGGGTTTCGGACACCGACTGAAGCTTTCTTT. Its translation: CASSLGFRTPTEAFF. The variable domain in full, completed from reference TRBV28 and TRBJ1-1, reads DVKVTQSSRYLVKRTGEKVFLECVQDMDHENMFWYRQDPGLGLRLIYFSYDVKMKEKGDIPEGYSVSREKKERFSLILESASTNQTSMYLCASSLGFRTPTEAFFGQGTRLTVV.

This rearrangement joins TRBV19 to TRBJ2-1, with 9 bases fitting TRBD1. The V segment lost 1 base and the J segment 3 bases; nucleotides outside the gene matches: 4. The CDR3 has 16 amino acids. The V gene's germline CDR1 is LNHDA and CDR2 SQIVND (reference sequence). The CDR3 DNA sequence: TGTGCCAGTAGTATAGCCGGGACAGGGTACTACAATGAGCAGTTCTTC. Protein sequence: CASSIAGTGYYNEQFF.

The chain links TRBV2 to TRBJ1-2; D not certain. V was trimmed by 7 bases and J by 4 bases, leaving 10 bases between them. The CDR3 has 12 amino acids. The germline V gene encodes CDR1 SNHLY and CDR2 FYNNEI. The CDR3 sequence is CASTGQIYGYTF. The CDR3 DNA reads as TGTGCCAGCACTGGTCAGATCTATGGCTACACCTTC.

The chain combines TRBV19 with TRBJ1-2; D uncertain. Trimming took 4 bases from V and 4 from J, leaving 16 bases between them. The CDR3 runs to 15 residues. Germline V CDR1 and CDR2: LNHDA, SQIVND (reference sequence). This CDR3 is CASSRAYRSTYGYTF. In nucleotides, the CDR3 is TGTGCCAGTAGTAGAGCGTACAGATCAACCTATGGCTACACCTTC.

V gene TRBV7-2 combines with J gene TRBJ2-2; TRBD1 agrees at 7 bases. Germline CDR1 is SGHTA and CDR2 is FQGNSA. The CDR3 totals 15 residues. V lost 1 base and J lost 6; bases outside the gene matches: 5. The CDR3 sequence is CASSLGGQPAGELFF. CDR3 sequence (DNA): TGTGCCAGCAGCTTAGGGGGACAGCCCGCCGGGGAGCTGTTTTTT.

This chain joins TRBV18 and TRBJ2-3; no reliable D call. The CDR3 is made up of 11 amino acids. Trimming took 3 bases from V and 6 from J, leaving 4 bases between them. Germline V gene lookup returns CDR1 KGHSH and CDR2 LQKENI. The CDR3 region is CASSPSDTQYF. The DNA for the CDR3 is TGTGCCAGCTCACCGTCGGATACGCAGTATTTT.

The chain has TRBV13 and TRBJ1-3, with D maybe TRBD1 (5 bases). The CDR3 has 13 residues. Germline lookup yields CDR1 PRHDT and CDR2 FYEKMQ (reference sequence). Trimming stripped 2 bases from V and 7 bases from J, with 9 bases between. CDR3 DNA: TGTGCCAGCAGCTTAATGGGGGACAACACCATATATTTT. This sequence encodes CASSLMGDNTIYF.

This chain connects TRBV27 to TRBJ1-6, with TRBD1 matching over 8 bases. The J segment lost 7 bases and the V segment lost 7 bases, leaving 12 bases of the junction unmatched. Germline V gene lookup returns CDR1 MNHEY and CDR2 SMNVEV (reference sequence). The CDR3 runs 16 residues. In nucleotides, the CDR3 is TGTGCCAGCACCCAAGGGGCAGGGGGCAGGAATTCACCCCTCCACTTT. Its translation is CASTQGAGGRNSPLHF.

CDR3 nucleotides: TGCGCCAGCAGCTCCGCAGGGAGATCCTACGAGCAGTACTTC. Protein: CASSSAGRSYEQYF. The chain combines TRBV5-1 with TRBJ2-7; D may be TRBD1 or TRBD2 (5 bases each). This CDR3 is 14 amino acids long. Germline CDR1 SGHRS, CDR2 YFSETQ. V was cut by 3 bases and J by 1 base, with 11 bases left in between.

This clone was detected once. V is TRBV28 and J is TRBJ1-2; D is possibly TRBD1 (6 bases). V was pared by 5 bases and J by 1 base, with 14 bases between. CDR1 and CDR2 (germline): MDHEN, SYDVKM. This CDR3 spans 15 amino acids. The CDR3 bases are TGTGCCAGCAGTAATGGGGGCGCCGATAACTATGGCTACACCTTC. This gives the protein CASSNGGADNYGYTF.

The genes are TRBV2 and TRBJ1-2; 7 bases map to TRBD1. From germline, CDR1 is SNHLY and CDR2 FYNNEI. The CDR3 has 15 amino acids. Trimming removed 7 bases from V and 3 bases from J; junction bases left unmatched: 11. The CDR3 DNA reads as TGTGCCAGCATCCAGAAGACAGGGTGGGACTATGGCTACACCTTC. Translation gives CASIQKTGWDYGYTF.

J is TRBJ1-2 and V is TRBV27, with unresolved D. The V gene's germline CDR1 is MNHEY and CDR2 SMNVEV (reference sequence). Between the trimmed V and J ends, which lost 5 bases and 5 bases, there was a span of 18 bases. The CDR3 loop spans 15 amino acids. This CDR3 reads CASSRYPDGLYGYTF. CDR3 sequence (DNA): TGTGCCAGCAGTCGATACCCGGACGGACTATATGGCTACACCTTC.

This rearrangement joins TRBV6-5 to TRBJ1-1; perhaps TRBD1 as D (5 bases). The CDR3 has 16 residues. The V and J ends lost 2 bases and 9 bases respectively, with 22 bases between them. Germline V gene lookup returns CDR1 MNHEY and CDR2 SVGAGI. The CDR3 nucleotides are TGTGCCAGCAGTTACCGGCACAGGCCGACAGTGGCCAAAGCTTTCTTT. Its protein product is CASSYRHRPTVAKAFF.

This clone showed up just once. This rearrangement joins TRBV11-3 to TRBJ1-1; D is perhaps TRBD1 (6 bases). V shed 5 bases and J shed 1 base, with 14 bases lying between them. Per the germline V gene, CDR1 is SGHNT and CDR2 is YENEEA. This CDR3 spans 15 amino acids. This chain's CDR3 is CASSTSPGANTEAFF. The CDR3 region has the DNA TGTGCCAGCAGCACCTCCCCAGGGGCGAACACTGAAGCTTTCTTT.

The CDR3 region is CAWSVGTGVYEQYF. DNA for the CDR3: TGTGCCTGGAGTGTTGGCACAGGGGTCTACGAGCAGTACTTC. This chain links TRBV30 with TRBJ2-7, with 7 bases aligning to TRBD1. CDR3 length: 14 residues. The V segment lost 0 bases and the J segment 3 bases; nucleotides outside the gene matches: 5. The germline CDR1 and CDR2 sequences are GTSNPN and SVGIG (reference sequence).

The table lists this clone with a few counts. The chain links TRBV6-5 to TRBJ2-3; the match to TRBD2 covers 7 bases. Germline CDR1 MNHEY, CDR2 SVGAGI. With V trimmed by 4 bases and J by 5 bases, 0 bases remained unmatched. CDR3 size: 12 residues. DNA for the CDR3: TGTGCCAGCAGTTCGGGAGGAGATACGCAGTATTTT. Its translation: CASSSGGDTQYF.

V is TRBV5-1 and J is TRBJ1-3; unclear D gene. V lost 4 bases and J 8 bases, leaving 22 bases between the germline ends. In germline, CDR1 is SGHRS, CDR2 YFSETQ. This CDR3 contains 16 residues. DNA for the CDR3: TGCGCCAGCAGCACTGGATTAGCCGCGCGTATAGACACCATATATTTT. Translation: CASSTGLAARIDTIYF.

J is TRBJ2-4 and V is TRBV11-2; D is undetermined. Trimming removed 1 base from V and 11 bases from J, with 9 bases in between. CDR3 length: 12 residues. Germline CDR1 is SGHAT and CDR2 is FQNNGV. The CDR3 protein is CASSLGRSVQYF. The CDR3 bases are TGTGCCAGCAGCTTAGGCAGGAGCGTTCAGTACTTC.

The CDR3 DNA reads as TGCGCCAGCAGCCGCAGATGGGGCCCCGACAGGGGTTACAATGAGCAGTTCTTC. Protein sequence: CASSRRWGPDRGYNEQFF. The chain recombines TRBV4-3 with TRBJ2-1; 8 bases map to TRBD1. Per the germline V gene, CDR1 is LGHNA and CDR2 is YSLEER. V lost 4 bases to trimming and J lost 4 bases; unmatched junction nucleotides: 15. This CDR3 is built from 18 residues.

V gene TRBV25-1 combines with J gene TRBJ1-4; no reliable D call. The V gene lost 8 bases and the J gene lost 8 bases, with 21 bases spanning the gap. The CDR3 sequence is 15 residues long. The germline CDR1 and CDR2 sequences are MGHDK and SYGVNS. CDR3 in amino acids: CASLHPGPGGEKLFF. As DNA, the CDR3 is TGTGCCAGCCTCCACCCCGGGCCGGGCGGGGAAAAACTGTTTTTT.

The genes are TRBV29-1 and TRBJ1-2; perhaps TRBD1 as D (6 bases). Germline V lookup: CDR1 SQVTM, CDR2 ANQGSEA. The V end was cut by 4 bases, the J end by 8 bases, with 14 bases between. The CDR3 is 12 amino acids. The CDR3 region has the DNA TGCAGCGTTGGAGACAGGACTAGGGGCTACACCTTC. It translates to CSVGDRTRGYTF.

The chain links TRBV10-3 to TRBJ1-1; D call uncertain. CDR3 size: 12 residues. V lost 3 bases to trimming and J lost 3 bases, with 5 bases between them. Germline V lookup: CDR1 ENHRY, CDR2 SYGVKD. CDR3 sequence (DNA): TGTGCCATCAGTGATGGGTACACTGAAGCTTTCTTT. Translation: CAISDGYTEAFF.

V is TRBV5-5 and J is TRBJ2-7; D is unclear. Germline CDR1 and CDR2: SGHKS and YYEKEE (reference sequence). Trimming cost V 0 bases and J 0 bases, with 4 bases left between them. The CDR3 is made up of 13 amino acids. CDR3 loop: CASSLVSSYEQYF. The CDR3 DNA reads as TGTGCCAGCAGCTTGGTCAGCTCCTACGAGCAGTACTTC.

The rearrangement joins TRBV5-4 to TRBJ1-2; no firm D call. In germline, CDR1 is SGHNT, CDR2 YYREEE (reference sequence). The V end was cut by 2 bases, the J end by 4 bases, with 9 bases between. CDR3 length: 13 amino acids. The CDR3: CASSLGQIYGYTF. CDR3 sequence (DNA): TGTGCCAGCAGCTTAGGTCAGATCTATGGCTACACCTTC.

This clone was found a few times. The chain joins TRBV4-1 to TRBJ1-2, with D perhaps TRBD1 (5 bases). The ends were cut back, 4 bases at V and 4 bases at J, with 16 bases in the middle. From germline, CDR1 is MGHRA and CDR2 YSYEKL. This CDR3 is built from 15 residues. CDR3 residues: CASSPRDRGGYGYTF. In DNA, the CDR3 is TGCGCCAGCAGCCCTCGAGATAGGGGAGGCTATGGCTACACCTTC.

This clone was recorded only once. The rearrangement joins TRBV9 to TRBJ2-1; maybe TRBD2 (5 bases). This CDR3 region has 14 residues. In germline, CDR1 is SGDLS, CDR2 YYNGEE. Trimming left V 2 bases short and J 6 bases short, with 12 bases between. The CDR3 DNA reads as TGTGCCAGCAGCGTCGGGATCATAGTCAATGAGCAGTTCTTC. Translation: CASSVGIIVNEQFF.

This rearrangement joins TRBV7-8 to TRBJ2-5; D is perhaps TRBD2 (6 bases). This CDR3 is 16 amino acids long. Germline V CDR1 and CDR2: SGHVS, FQNEAQ. V gave up 5 bases and J gave up 1 base, with 17 bases separating them. The chain's CDR3 is CASSPLFGGIQETQYF. The CDR3 nucleotides are TGTGCCAGCAGCCCCCTTTTCGGGGGAATCCAAGAGACCCAGTACTTC.